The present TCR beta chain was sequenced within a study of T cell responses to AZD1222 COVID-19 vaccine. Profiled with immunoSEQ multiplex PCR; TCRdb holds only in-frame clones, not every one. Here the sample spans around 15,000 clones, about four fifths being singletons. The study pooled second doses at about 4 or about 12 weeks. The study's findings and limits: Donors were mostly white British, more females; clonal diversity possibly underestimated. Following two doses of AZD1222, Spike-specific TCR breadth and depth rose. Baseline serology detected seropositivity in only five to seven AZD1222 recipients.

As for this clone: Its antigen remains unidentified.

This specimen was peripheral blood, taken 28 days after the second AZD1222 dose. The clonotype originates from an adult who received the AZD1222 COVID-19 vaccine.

The CDR3 region is CARNDRRSYEQYF. For the CDR3, the DNA is TGTGCCAGGAATGACAGGAGATCCTACGAGCAGTACTTC. The genes are TRBV30 and TRBJ2-7; TRBD1 might be the D (6 bases). Germline CDR1 and CDR2: GTSNPN and SVGIG (reference sequence). The ends were cut back, 8 bases at V and 1 base at J, with 15 bases in the middle. The CDR3 consists of 13 residues.